The 18 T cell receptor beta chains reported below all come from one sample, sequenced in a study of blood T cell repertoires in COVID-19. Assay: immunoSEQ multiplex PCR; the TCRdb copy retains only in-frame clones and omits some. In the table there are approximately 140,000 clones, about 87% of which are singletons. The material sequenced was peripheral blood. The receptors derive from a human donor with COVID-19, enrolled during active disease. The donor label of this sample is uncertain.

V is TRBV7-2 and J is TRBJ2-2; a weak D match, TRBD1 (5 bases). The V and J ends lost 1 base and 2 bases respectively, with 11 bases between them. The length of the CDR3 is 16 residues. Germline assignment: CDR1 SGHTA and CDR2 FQGNSA. The CDR3 loop is CASSLEGISNTGELFF. The CDR3 bases are TGTGCCAGCAGCTTAGAGGGGATTTCAAACACCGGGGAGCTGTTTTTT.

The chain couples TRBV30 to TRBJ2-4; D is undetermined. Germline V gene data show CDR1 as GTSNPN and CDR2 as SVGIG (reference sequence). This CDR3 spans 15 amino acids. The V gene lost 8 bases and the J gene lost 0 bases, with 17 bases spanning the gap. CDR3 nucleotides: TGTGCCCCACCCAAGTCCGGTTTAGCCAAAAACATTCAGTACTTC. It translates to CAPPKSGLAKNIQYF.

V gene TRBV4-1 combines with J gene TRBJ2-5, with 9 bases lining up with TRBD2. The CDR3 length is 17 residues. With V trimmed by 1 base and J by 5 bases, 11 bases remained unmatched. Per germline, CDR1 MGHRA and CDR2 YSYEKL. Here the CDR3 reads CASSQARAGLASETQYF. DNA for the CDR3: TGCGCCAGCAGCCAAGCCAGGGCCGGACTAGCGAGTGAGACCCAGTACTTC.

Here the CDR3 DNA reads TGTGCCAGCAGTTACTCGAGCGGTTACTATGAAGCTTTCTTT. It specifies CASSYSSGYYEAFF. The chain joins TRBV6-5 to TRBJ1-1, with D unresolved. Germline-derived CDR1 and CDR2 are MNHEY and SVGAGI. The CDR3 runs to 14 residues. With 0 bases removed from V and 7 bases from J, the gap between germline ends came to 12 bases.

The chain recombines TRBV3-1 (or the pseudogene TRBV3-2) with TRBJ2-7; D uncertain. The CDR3 sequence is 14 residues long. The V and J ends lost 2 bases and 0 bases respectively, with 8 bases between them. Germline CDR1 and CDR2: LGHDT and YNNKEL (reference sequence). CDR3 sequence: CASSQFIGSYEQYF. CDR3 nucleotide sequence: TGTGCCAGCAGCCAATTCATCGGCTCCTACGAGCAGTACTTC.

This clone was detected a few times. V is TRBV4-2 and J is TRBJ2-7, with TRBD1 matching 7 bases. CDR1 and CDR2 (germline): LGHNA, YNFKEQ. The CDR3 is 15 amino acids. The J segment lost 7 bases and the V segment lost 5 bases, leaving 14 bases of the junction unmatched. CDR3 nucleotide sequence: TGTGCCAGCAGCAGAGGACAGGTAGACAGTGGGGAGCAGTACTTC. Its protein is CASSRGQVDSGEQYF.

This sequence joins TRBV7-8 and TRBJ1-1, with 9 bases matching TRBD1. Germline V gene data show CDR1 as SGHVS and CDR2 as FQNEAQ. This CDR3 has 18 residues. With 2 bases clipped from V and 7 bases from J, the junction kept 17 bases outside the gene matches. The CDR3 region is CASSLFRDRVYTESEAFF. CDR3 DNA sequence: TGTGCCAGCAGCTTATTTCGGGACAGGGTTTATACAGAAAGTGAAGCTTTCTTT.

The rearrangement uses TRBV4-2 and TRBJ1-5; D unresolved. Germline lookup yields CDR1 LGHNA and CDR2 YNFKEQ. The CDR3 extends over 15 amino acids. Trimming shortened V by 0 bases and J by 6 bases, and 12 bases separated the two germline ends. In DNA form, the CDR3 reads TGTGCCAGCAGCCAAGAGGGAGGGTTCGGTCAGCCCCAGCATTTT. Translated, it gives CASSQEGGFGQPQHF.

This clone was counted only a few times. This chain links TRBV19 with TRBJ1-2, with TRBD1 matching over 7 bases. This CDR3 has 15 amino acids. CDR1 LNHDA and CDR2 SQIVND come from the germline V gene (reference sequence). V gave up 4 bases and J gave up 4 bases; unmatched junction bases: 9. The CDR3 DNA is TGTGCCAGTAGTACGGCCCGGGACAGCCCCTATGGCTACACCTTC. It is translated as CASSTARDSPYGYTF.

The rearrangement uses TRBV30 and TRBJ1-2; 7 bases match TRBD1. The ends lost 1 base at V and 2 bases at J; junction bases unmatched: 1. The CDR3 runs to 13 residues. CDR1 and CDR2 (germline): GTSNPN, SVGIG (reference sequence). CDR3 DNA: TGTGCCTGGAGTGACAGGGGCAACTATGGCTACACCTTC. It is translated as CAWSDRGNYGYTF.

The J gene is TRBJ2-1, the V gene TRBV7-9; D uncertain. This CDR3 has 12 amino acids. The germline V gene encodes CDR1 SEHNR and CDR2 FQNEAQ (reference sequence). Trimming left V 0 bases short and J 9 bases short, with 6 bases between. The CDR3 protein is CASSLASLEQFF. CDR3 sequence (DNA): TGTGCCAGCAGCTTAGCCTCCCTTGAGCAGTTCTTC.

The chain combines TRBV2 with TRBJ2-2; D is possibly TRBD2 (6 bases). Trimming took 7 bases from V and 6 from J, leaving 15 bases between them. This CDR3 contains 14 residues. Germline CDR1 SNHLY, CDR2 FYNNEI. CDR3 region: CASTSSEASGELFF. CDR3 bases: TGTGCCAGCACCTCTAGCGAGGCATCCGGGGAGCTGTTTTTT.

This sequence joins TRBV3-1 (or the pseudogene TRBV3-2) and TRBJ2-2; tentatively, D is TRBD1 (6 bases). Germline V CDR1 and CDR2: LGHDT, YNNKEL (reference sequence). Deletions cut 6 bases from V and 5 bases from J, with 16 bases between. This CDR3 is 15 amino acids long. CDR3 coding DNA: TGTGCCAGCAGTATCCAGGGGACGGGTACCGGGGAGCTGTTTTTT. Protein product: CASSIQGTGTGELFF.

This clone came up once. This rearrangement joins TRBV6-6 to TRBJ2-7, with D maybe TRBD2 (5 bases). Germline lookup yields CDR1 MNHNY and CDR2 SVGAGI (reference sequence). This CDR3 has 13 residues. Trimming removed 5 bases from V and 7 bases from J, with 15 bases in between. The DNA of the CDR3 is TGTGCCAGCAGTGCCGGGGTCCCGGGGGAGCAGTACTTC. Its protein product is CASSAGVPGEQYF.

This clone was found once. The genes are TRBV7-3 and TRBJ2-3; 7 bases fit TRBD2. Per the germline V gene, CDR1 is SGHTA and CDR2 is FQGTGA. V shed 2 bases and J 3 bases; nucleotides not matched to a gene: 2. There are 14 residues in the CDR3. CDR3 loop: CASSLGRGTDTQYF. The CDR3 nucleotides read TGTGCCAGCAGCTTAGGGCGGGGGACAGATACGCAGTATTTT.

J is TRBJ2-5 and V is TRBV14, with no clear D. Germline V CDR1 and CDR2: SGHDN, FVKESK. The CDR3 extends over 11 amino acids. The V end was cut by 4 bases, the J end by 4 bases, with 4 bases between. The CDR3 DNA is TGTGCCAGCAGCCGGAGAGAGACCCAGTACTTC. It translates to CASSRRETQYF.

The chain is built from TRBV7-3 and TRBJ1-1, with a weak D call TRBD1 (5 bases). The CDR3 spans 13 residues. Trimming removed 7 bases from V and 1 base from J, with 10 bases in between. Germline assignment: CDR1 SGHTA and CDR2 FQGTGA. The CDR3 sequence: CASKIQANTEAFF. As DNA, the CDR3 is TGTGCCAGCAAAATACAGGCGAACACTGAAGCTTTCTTT.

This clone was recorded a few times. The rearrangement links TRBV14 to TRBJ2-3; D may be TRBD1 (6 bases). Germline V gene sequence: CDR1 SGHDN, CDR2 FVKESK. The CDR3 loop spans 14 amino acids. V shed 2 bases and J shed 6 bases, with 12 bases lying between them. CDR3 sequence: CASSQTGSGDTQYF. DNA of the CDR3: TGTGCCAGCAGCCAAACAGGGTCGGGGGATACGCAGTATTTT.